The 13 T cell receptor beta chains in this list originate from one sample, sequenced in a study of blood T cells in healthy people across ages. Primers used in a second PCR of roughly 6 to 11 cycles were a sample-barcoded 5' primer and a J-beta primer mix. One entry per CDR3 protein results from TCRdb running MiXCR on the 5' RACE reads. The sample shows 850,000 to 1,000,000 distinct CDR3 sequences, around 54% of them seen only once. The sample was blood. The receptors were sampled from a woman aged 55-69 years in good health.

The gene calls are TRBV3-1 and TRBJ2-7; no firm D call. V lost 4 bases and J 0 bases, leaving 10 bases between the germline ends. The CDR3 spans 14 residues. CDR1 and CDR2 (germline): LGHDT, YNNKEL (reference sequence). CDR3 DNA: TGTGCCAGCAGCCCGGACCAGAACTCCTACGAGCAGTACTTC. Amino acids: CASSPDQNSYEQYF.

The V call is TRBV29-1, the J call TRBJ2-1; 9 bases are shared with TRBD2. V shed 6 bases and J 9 bases; nucleotides not matched to a gene: 12. The CDR3 totals 14 residues. The germline CDR1 and CDR2 sequences are SQVTM and ANQGSEA. The CDR3 DNA is TGCAGCGTAGGAGGACTAGCGTCCAAGGGTGAGCAGTTCTTC. Translating gives CSVGGLASKGEQFF.

This clonotype was observed a few times. J is TRBJ2-5 and V is TRBV14; D is ambiguous. This CDR3 contains 15 residues. CDR1 and CDR2 from the germline V gene are SGHDN and FVKESK. Trimming pared 0 bases from V and 11 bases from J, leaving 19 bases between. CDR3 in DNA: TGTGCCAGCAGCCAAGAAGGTTGGCCGAGAAGAGAGCAGTACTTC. This sequence encodes CASSQEGWPRREQYF.

This clonotype showed up just a few times. This chain's CDR3 is CSAALGLESLDTQYF. In nucleotides, the CDR3 is TGCAGTGCTGCATTAGGACTAGAATCTTTAGATACGCAGTATTTT. This chain connects TRBV20-1 to TRBJ2-3; 7 bases line up with TRBD2. Germline CDR1 reads DFQATT; CDR2 reads SNEGSKA (reference sequence). This CDR3 is 15 amino acids long. V lost 5 bases to trimming and J lost 5 bases; unmatched junction nucleotides: 13.

The rearrangement uses TRBV7-2 and TRBJ2-3; either TRBD1 or TRBD2 may supply D (7 bases each). Germline-derived CDR1 and CDR2 are SGHTA and FQGNSA. V was trimmed by 1 base and J by 10 bases, leaving 18 bases between them. The CDR3 is 15 residues long. The CDR3 nucleotides are TGTACCAGCAGCTTAGAGCCAGGGGGGGGGACGTCGCAGTATTTT. Translation gives CTSSLEPGGGTSQYF.

The chain combines TRBV20-1 with TRBJ1-5; 7 bases line up with TRBD1. The V segment lost 5 bases and the J segment 0 bases; nucleotides outside the gene matches: 13. This CDR3 spans 17 amino acids. CDR1 is DFQATT and CDR2 is SNEGSKA in the germline V gene (reference sequence). CDR3 residues: CSAWDSRKSYSNQPQHF. In DNA, the CDR3 is TGCAGTGCTTGGGACAGCCGAAAGTCATATAGCAATCAGCCCCAGCATTTT.

V gene TRBV28 combines with J gene TRBJ2-1; 9 bases are shared with TRBD2. J was trimmed by 7 bases and V by 3 bases; bases with no gene match: 7. The CDR3 runs to 15 residues. Per the germline V gene, CDR1 is MDHEN and CDR2 is SYDVKM. The CDR3 is CASSLLAGGRNEQFF. For the CDR3, the DNA is TGTGCCAGCAGTTTGTTGGCGGGGGGGCGAAATGAGCAGTTCTTC.

This chain uses TRBV5-1 with TRBJ2-3; no definite D call. Germline V gene data show CDR1 as SGHRS and CDR2 as YFSETQ. Deletions cut 4 bases from V and 2 bases from J, with 11 bases between. This CDR3 contains 14 residues. CDR3 sequence: CASSPVTPTDTQYF. The CDR3 nucleotides are TGCGCCAGCAGCCCAGTCACCCCCACAGATACGCAGTATTTT.

To note about this clonotype: One end of the junction is discordant with germline, which a read error may explain. The V call is TRBV20-1, the J call TRBJ1-5; D may be TRBD1 (5 bases). This CDR3 comprises 14 residues. Germline CDR1 and CDR2: DFQATT and SNEGSKA (reference sequence). The CDR3 is CSASYPGMPQPQHF. CDR3 nucleotides: TGCAGCGCTAGTTATCCAGGGATGCCTCAGCCCCAGCATTTT.

The chain links TRBV20-1 to TRBJ1-1; D is unresolved. Trimming cost V 2 bases and J 5 bases, with 12 bases left between them. The CDR3 covers 13 residues. Germline lookup yields CDR1 DFQATT and CDR2 SNEGSKA (reference sequence). The CDR3 reads CSARFDDNTEAFF. In nucleotides, the CDR3 is TGCAGTGCTAGATTTGATGATAATACTGAAGCTTTCTTT.

CDR3 sequence reads: CASSRELGYEQYF. The CDR3, as DNA: TGTGCCAGCAGCCGGGAGCTAGGCTACGAGCAGTACTTC. This chain links TRBV6-5 with TRBJ2-7; D is possibly TRBD2 (6 bases). The germline CDR1 and CDR2 sequences are MNHEY and SVGAGI. V was trimmed by 6 bases and J by 3 bases, leaving 12 bases between them. This CDR3 is built from 13 residues.

This clonotype was observed a single time. J is TRBJ2-5 and V is TRBV20-1, with 7 positions matching TRBD2. The CDR3 sequence is 19 residues long. Germline V gene lookup returns CDR1 DFQATT and CDR2 SNEGSKA (reference sequence). With 0 bases clipped from V and 2 bases from J, the junction kept 18 bases outside the gene matches. The CDR3 DNA is TGCAGTGCTAGAGATCCTCTTCGCGGGAGTATTCGCATGCAAGAGACCCAGTACTTC. It specifies CSARDPLRGSIRMQETQYF.

V usage is TRBV4-1 and J usage is TRBJ2-7; maybe TRBD1 (5 bases). Trimming took off 5 bases at V and 7 bases at J, with 12 bases between the two ends. The germline V gene encodes CDR1 MGHRA and CDR2 YSYEKL. The CDR3 is 12 residues long. This chain's CDR3 is CASSRTWTEQYF. CDR3 DNA sequence: TGCGCCAGCAGCAGAACTTGGACAGAGCAGTACTTC.